The rows below give T cell receptor beta chains drawn from one sample of a study of blood T cells in healthy people across ages. TCRdb itself ran the 5' RACE reads through MiXCR, one entry per CDR3 protein. Of approximately 800,000 distinct CDR3 sequences in the sample, less than 80% were seen once. The sequenced material came from blood. All receptors derive from a man aged 25-45 years in good health. Each CDR3 is given with its conserved first and last residue. A D gene is named only where the DNA matches it firmly. Only some rows state a clone size, as once, few, many or a class for expanded clones.

v_gene: TRBV7-6
d_gene: TRBD2
j_gene: TRBJ2-2
abundance: -
CDR3aa: CASSLGLARNTGELFF
CDR3nt: TGTGCCAGCAGCTTAGGACTAGCCAGGAACACCGGGGAGCTGTTTTTT

v_gene: TRBV7-2
d_gene: -
j_gene: TRBJ2-7
abundance: few
CDR3aa: CAGASGSSYEQYF
CDR3nt: TGTGCCGGAGCGTCGGGCAGTTCCTACGAGCAGTACTTC

v_gene: TRBV28
d_gene: -
j_gene: TRBJ2-1
abundance: -
CDR3aa: CASRTGLRESSYNEQFF
CDR3nt: TGTGCCAGCAGGACCGGGTTAAGAGAAAGCTCCTACAATGAGCAGTTCTTC

v_gene: TRBV13
d_gene: TRBD1
j_gene: TRBJ2-7
abundance: -
CDR3aa: CASSQRGTGGVSEQYF
CDR3nt: TGTGCCAGCTCTCAACGAGGGACAGGGGGCGTGAGCGAGCAGTACTTC

v_gene: TRBV7-9
d_gene: -
j_gene: TRBJ2-1
abundance: -
CDR3aa: CASTGRGWGEQFF
CDR3nt: TGTGCCAGCACGGGCCGGGGCTGGGGTGAGCAGTTCTTC

v_gene: TRBV6-5
d_gene: -
j_gene: TRBJ2-3
abundance: once
CDR3aa: CASSLSQGNTDTQYF
CDR3nt: TGTGCCAGCAGTTTGTCGCAGGGAAACACAGATACGCAGTATTTT

v_gene: TRBV20-1
d_gene: -
j_gene: TRBJ2-2
abundance: -
CDR3aa: CSARPRRLSTGELFF
CDR3nt: TGCAGTGCTAGACCCAGGAGGCTGAGCACCGGGGAGCTGTTTTTT

v_gene: TRBV20-1
d_gene: TRBD1
j_gene: TRBJ2-3
abundance: few
CDR3aa: CSAPGQGIDTQYF
CDR3nt: TGCAGTGCGCCGGGACAGGGAATAGATACGCAGTATTTT

v_gene: TRBV5-1
d_gene: -
j_gene: TRBJ2-1
abundance: -
CDR3aa: CASSGKGAGSCNEQFF
CDR3nt: TGCGCCAGCAGCGGAAAGGGCGCTGGATCCTGCAATGAGCAGTTCTTC

v_gene: TRBV6-6
d_gene: -
j_gene: TRBJ2-7
abundance: -
CDR3aa: CASLPTKGAYPYEQYF
CDR3nt: TGTGCCAGCCTTCCGACTAAGGGAGCCTACCCCTACGAGCAGTACTTC

v_gene: TRBV7-2
d_gene: -
j_gene: TRBJ1-6
abundance: -
CDR3aa: CASSFPPHVSPLHF
CDR3nt: TGTGCCAGCAGCTTCCCCCCCCATGTTTCACCCCTCCACTTT

v_gene: TRBV10-3
d_gene: TRBD1
j_gene: TRBJ2-7
abundance: -
CDR3aa: CAISAVDRDYEQYF
CDR3nt: TGTGCCATCAGTGCGGTCGACAGGGACTACGAGCAGTACTTC

v_gene: TRBV28
d_gene: -
j_gene: TRBJ1-5
abundance: -
CDR3aa: CASSSRRGTGHQPQHF
CDR3nt: TGTGCCAGCAGTTCCCGAAGGGGCACGGGCCATCAGCCCCAGCATTTT

v_gene: TRBV6-4
d_gene: -
j_gene: TRBJ2-6
abundance: once
CDR3aa: CASSAETNVLTF
CDR3nt: TGTGCCAGCAGTGCAGAGACCAACGTCCTGACTTTC